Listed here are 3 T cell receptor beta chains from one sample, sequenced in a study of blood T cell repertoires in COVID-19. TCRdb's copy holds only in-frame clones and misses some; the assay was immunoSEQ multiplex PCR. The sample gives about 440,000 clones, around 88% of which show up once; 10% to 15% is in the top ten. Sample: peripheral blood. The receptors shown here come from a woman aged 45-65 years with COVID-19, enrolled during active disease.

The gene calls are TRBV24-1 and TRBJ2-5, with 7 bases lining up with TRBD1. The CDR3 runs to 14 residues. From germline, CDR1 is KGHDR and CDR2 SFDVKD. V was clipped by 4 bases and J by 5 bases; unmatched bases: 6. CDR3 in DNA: TGTGCCACCAGTGACTCGACAGGGTGGGAGACCCAGTACTTC. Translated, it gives CATSDSTGWETQYF.

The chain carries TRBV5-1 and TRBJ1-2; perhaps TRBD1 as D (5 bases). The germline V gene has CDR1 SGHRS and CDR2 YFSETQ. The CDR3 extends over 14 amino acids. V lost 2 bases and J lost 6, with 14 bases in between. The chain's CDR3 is CASSFPGRQDGYTF. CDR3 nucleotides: TGCGCCAGCAGCTTCCCAGGGAGGCAGGATGGCTACACCTTC. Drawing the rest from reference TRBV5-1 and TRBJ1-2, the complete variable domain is KAGVTQTPRYLIKTRGQQVTLSCSPISGHRSVSWYQQTPGQGLQFLFEYFSETQRNKGNFPGRFSGRQFSNSRSEMNVSTLELGDSALYLCASSFPGRQDGYTFGSGTRLTVV.

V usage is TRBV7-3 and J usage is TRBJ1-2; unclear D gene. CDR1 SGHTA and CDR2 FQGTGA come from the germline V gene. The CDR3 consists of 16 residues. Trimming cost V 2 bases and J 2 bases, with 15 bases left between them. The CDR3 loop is CASSLSDWAVNYGYTF. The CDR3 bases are TGTGCCAGCAGCTTATCGGATTGGGCCGTAAACTATGGCTACACCTTC.